This T cell receptor (beta chain) was retrieved from a study of regulatory T cells in long-lasting Graves disease. Documented time point: newly diagnosed GD, antithyroid drugs for less than 3 months. RNA from PBMCs was the source of the TCR library. This CDR3 region has 13 residues. Germline V CDR1 and CDR2: SGHTA, FQGNSA. Between the trimmed V and J ends, which lost 4 bases and 9 bases, there was a span of 14 bases. This clonotype occurred many times. In building TCR beta libraries, iRepertoire HTBI primers were used together with Arm-PCR of CDR3 regions. TCRdb fed the multiplex PCR reads into MiXCR, producing one record per CDR3 protein. The sample includes around 240,000 distinct CDR3 sequences, 18% seen only once; the top ten take around 15%. These records were also assigned to another study, of T cells in Graves' hyperthyroidism and ophthalmopathy. In that study: Also found in blood were most expanded thyroid clonotypes above 0.001.

The sequence was obtained from a woman between 25 and 40 years old with Graves disease. The source was peripheral blood mononuclear cells (PBMCs), collected at new diagnosis, from a patient treated with antithyroid drugs. V gene TRBV7-2 combines with J gene TRBJ2-3; D call uncertain. For the CDR3, the DNA is TGTGCCAGCAGCTCCCGTTCACAGTACACGCAGTATTTT. The encoded protein is CASSSRSQYTQYF.